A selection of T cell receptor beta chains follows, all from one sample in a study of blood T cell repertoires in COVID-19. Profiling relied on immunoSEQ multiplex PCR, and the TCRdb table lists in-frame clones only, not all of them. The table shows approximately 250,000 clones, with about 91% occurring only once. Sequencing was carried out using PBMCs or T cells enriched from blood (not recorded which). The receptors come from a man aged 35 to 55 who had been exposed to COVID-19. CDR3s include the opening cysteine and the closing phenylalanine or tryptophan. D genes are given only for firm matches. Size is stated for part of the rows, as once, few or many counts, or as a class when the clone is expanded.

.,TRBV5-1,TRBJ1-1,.,CASSLDRISEAFF,TGCGCCAGCAGCTTGGACAGGATCTCTGAAGCTTTCTTT
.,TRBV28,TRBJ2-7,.,CASSSLQRVLSYEQYF,TGTGCCAGCAGTTCACTCCAGCGAGTACTTTCCTACGAGCAGTACTTC
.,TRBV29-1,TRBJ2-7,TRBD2,CSVAPGGGEQYF,TGCAGCGTGGCCCCCGGGGGGGGCGAGCAGTACTTC
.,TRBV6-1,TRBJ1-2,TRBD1,CASSDGTGWAYGYTF,TGTGCCAGCAGTGACGGGACAGGGTGGGCCTATGGCTACACCTTC
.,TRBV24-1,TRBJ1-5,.,CATSDWTANQPQHF,TGTGCCACCAGTGATTGGACAGCTAATCAGCCCCAGCATTTT
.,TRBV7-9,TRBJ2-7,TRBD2,CASSPRTSGSSEQYF,TGTGCCAGCAGCCCCCGGACTAGCGGGAGTTCCGAGCAGTACTTC
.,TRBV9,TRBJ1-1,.,CASSVDLGEAEAFF,TGTGCCAGCAGCGTAGATCTTGGGGAGGCTGAAGCTTTCTTT
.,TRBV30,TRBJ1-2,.,CAWRTGGESGYTF,TGTGCCTGGAGGACGGGGGGGGAGAGTGGCTACACCTTC
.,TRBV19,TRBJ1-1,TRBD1,CASSIITGGTEAFF,TGTGCCAGTAGTATAATAACAGGGGGCACTGAAGCTTTCTTT
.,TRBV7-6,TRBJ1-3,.,CASSLDRASGNTIYF,TGTGCCAGCAGCTTAGACAGGGCCTCTGGAAACACCATATATTTT
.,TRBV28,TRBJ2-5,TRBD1,CATRSGGSNQYF,TGTGCCACCCGATCAGGGGGAAGTAACCAGTACTTC
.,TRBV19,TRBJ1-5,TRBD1,CASSTGQTQHF,TGTGCCAGTAGTACGGGACAGACCCAGCATTTT
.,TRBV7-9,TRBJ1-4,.,CASSYPPDPKGKEKLFF,TGTGCCAGCAGCTACCCCCCGGACCCTAAGGGGAAGGAAAAACTGTTTTTT
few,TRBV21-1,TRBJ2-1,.,CASSKVGVTRIDQCEQFF,TGTGCCAGCAGCAAAGTGGGGGTGACTAGGATCGATCAATGTGAGCAGTTCTTC
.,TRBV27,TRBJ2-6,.,CASRPRQTSGANVLTF,TGTGCCAGCAGACCTCGACAGACCTCTGGGGCCAACGTCCTGACTTTC